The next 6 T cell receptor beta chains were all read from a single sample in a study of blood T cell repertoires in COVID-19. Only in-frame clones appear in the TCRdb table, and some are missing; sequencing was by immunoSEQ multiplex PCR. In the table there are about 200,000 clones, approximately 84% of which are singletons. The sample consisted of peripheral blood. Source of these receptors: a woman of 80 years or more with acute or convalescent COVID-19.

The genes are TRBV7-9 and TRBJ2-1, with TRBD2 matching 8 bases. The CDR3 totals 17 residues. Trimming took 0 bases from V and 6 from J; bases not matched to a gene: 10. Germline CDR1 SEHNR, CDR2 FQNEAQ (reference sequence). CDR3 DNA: TGTGCCAGCAGCTTAGCGACCGGGAGGGGAGGGAGCAATGAGCAGTTCTTC. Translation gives CASSLATGRGGSNEQFF.

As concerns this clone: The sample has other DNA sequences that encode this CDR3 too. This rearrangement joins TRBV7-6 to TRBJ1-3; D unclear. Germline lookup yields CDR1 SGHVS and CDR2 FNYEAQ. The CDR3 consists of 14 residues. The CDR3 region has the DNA TGTGCAATTACGAGCCACGACTCTGGAAACACCATATATTTT. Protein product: CAITSHDSGNTIYF.

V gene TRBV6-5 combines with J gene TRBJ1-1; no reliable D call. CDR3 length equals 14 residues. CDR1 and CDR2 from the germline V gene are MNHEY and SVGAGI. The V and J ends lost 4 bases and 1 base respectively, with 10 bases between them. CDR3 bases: TGTGCCAGCAGTTTTGGGCAGGCGAACACTGAAGCTTTCTTT. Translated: CASSFGQANTEAFF.

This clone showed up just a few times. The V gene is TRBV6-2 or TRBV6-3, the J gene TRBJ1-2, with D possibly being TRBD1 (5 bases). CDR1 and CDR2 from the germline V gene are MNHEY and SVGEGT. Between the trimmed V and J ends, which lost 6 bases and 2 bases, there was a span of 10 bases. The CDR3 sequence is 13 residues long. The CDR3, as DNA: TGTGCCAGCAGCTCCGACAGAAACTATGGCTACACCTTC. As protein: CASSSDRNYGYTF.

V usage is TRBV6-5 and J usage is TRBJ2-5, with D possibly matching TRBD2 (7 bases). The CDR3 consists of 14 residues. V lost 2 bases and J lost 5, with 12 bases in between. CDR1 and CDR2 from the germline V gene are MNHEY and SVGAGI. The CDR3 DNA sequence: TGTGCCAGCAGTTACGGGGGGGGCGGGGAGACCCAGTACTTC. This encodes CASSYGGGGETQYF.

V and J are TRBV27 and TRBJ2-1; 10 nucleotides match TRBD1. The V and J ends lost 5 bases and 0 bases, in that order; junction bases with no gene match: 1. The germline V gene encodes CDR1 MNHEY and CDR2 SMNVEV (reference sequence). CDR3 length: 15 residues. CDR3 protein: CASSRDRGSYNEQFF. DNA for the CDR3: TGTGCCAGCAGTAGGGACAGGGGCTCCTACAATGAGCAGTTCTTC.